A selection of T cell receptor beta chains follows, all from one sample in a study of response to subunit inactivated influenza vaccine. Using its own MiXCR run on the RT-PCR reads, TCRdb lists one record per CDR3 protein. In the table there are approximately 680,000 distinct CDR3 sequences, 15% to 19% of which are singletons. The specimen comprised PBMCs from blood, sampled 11 to 12 days after vaccination. These receptors originate from a man aged 45-65 years who received an inactivated influenza vaccine. The CDR3 runs from the conserved cysteine through the conserved F or W. The D gene is left open where the match is weak. The listing skips clone size in some rows; elsewhere it reads once, few, many or a size class.

CDR3 length	J gene	D gene	clone size	V gene	CDR3 protein	CDR3 DNA
13	TRBJ1-4	NA	many	TRBV12-3/TRBV12-4	CASSAGRGEKLFF	TGTGCCAGCAGCGCAGGACGTGGTGAAAAACTGTTTTTT
12	TRBJ1-1	NA	NA	TRBV10-3	CAIRTSQGRAFF	TGTGCCATCAGAACGTCACAGGGACGGGCTTTCTTT
14	TRBJ2-7	TRBD2	few	TRBV12-3/TRBV12-4	CASSTSGGGYEQYF	TGTGCCAGCAGCACTAGCGGGGGTGGGTACGAGCAGTACTTC
14	TRBJ2-2	NA	few	TRBV4-1	CASSQMDRPGELFF	TGCGCCAGCAGCCAAATGGACAGACCCGGGGAGCTGTTTTTT
12	TRBJ2-3	NA	few	TRBV7-2	CASSAREDTQYF	TGTGCCAGCAGCGCTCGGGAAGATACGCAGTATTTT
14	TRBJ2-3	NA	many	TRBV20-1	CSAPDRTRGDTQYF	TGCAGTGCTCCCGACAGGACCCGTGGTGATACGCAGTATTTT
16	TRBJ2-6	NA	few	TRBV18	CASSPLPFSGANVLTF	TGTGCCAGCTCACCACTTCCCTTCTCTGGGGCCAACGTCCTGACTTTC
15	TRBJ1-1	NA	NA	TRBV19	CASSPGGISNTEAFF	TGTGCCAGTAGTCCCGGGGGGATATCGAACACTGAAGCTTTCTTT
15	TRBJ2-1	TRBD2	NA	TRBV7-3	CASSQTAGVVYEQFF	TGTGCCAGCAGCCAAACCGCGGGAGTAGTATATGAGCAGTTCTTC
16	TRBJ2-5	TRBD1	few	TRBV7-2	CASSLGDRAAKKTQYF	TGTGCCAGCAGCTTAGGGGACAGGGCAGCAAAAAAGACCCAGTACTTC
15	TRBJ2-2	NA	NA	TRBV2	CASSDRTANTGELFF	TGTGCCAGCAGTGATAGGACCGCGAACACCGGGGAGCTGTTTTTT
16	TRBJ2-1	TRBD2	few	TRBV28	CAISSPREGYRNEQFF	TGTGCCATCAGCTCCCCCCGGGAGGGCTATAGGAATGAGCAGTTCTTC
15	TRBJ2-7	NA	many	TRBV20-1	CSAITRDTSSYEQYF	TGCAGTGCTATTACACGGGACACCAGCTCCTACGAGCAGTACTTC
15	TRBJ2-7	TRBD2	NA	TRBV5-1	CASSSGTSAIYEQYF	TGCGCCAGCAGCTCGGGGACTAGCGCGATTTACGAGCAGTACTTC
14	TRBJ1-1	NA	NA	TRBV6-5	CASSYISGNTEAFF	TGTGCCAGCAGTTACATTTCAGGGAACACTGAAGCTTTCTTT
15	TRBJ1-4	NA	few	TRBV7-2	CASSPVTGFDEKLFF	TGTGCCAGCAGCCCCGTAACAGGGTTTGATGAAAAACTGTTTTTT
12	TRBJ1-5	NA	few	TRBV20-1	CSAVQENQPQHF	TGCAGTGCTGTACAGGAAAATCAGCCCCAGCATTTT
16	TRBJ1-6	TRBD1	NA	TRBV7-8	CASSLGTGHRNSPLHF	TGTGCCAGCAGCTTAGGGACAGGGCACAGGAATTCACCCCTCCACTTT
17	TRBJ2-2	NA	many	TRBV7-2	CASSLRKGWEDTGELFF	TGTGCCAGCAGCTTACGAAAGGGGTGGGAGGACACCGGGGAGCTGTTTTTT
16	TRBJ1-3	TRBD1	NA	TRBV7-2	CASSRTGGISGNTIYF	TGTGCCAGCAGCCGAACAGGGGGGATATCTGGAAACACCATATATTTT
13	TRBJ2-7	NA	NA	TRBV6-1	CASSRLRGAEQYF	TGTGCCAGCAGTCGCCTCAGGGGTGCCGAGCAGTACTTC
16	TRBJ2-1	TRBD2	few	TRBV4-3	CASSGLAGGQNNEQFF	TGCGCCAGCAGCGGGCTAGCGGGAGGCCAAAACAATGAGCAGTTCTTC
13	TRBJ2-7	NA	few	TRBV18	CASSSGSGYEQYF	TGTGCCAGCTCTTCGGGGTCCGGATACGAGCAGTACTTC
13	TRBJ1-2	TRBD1	NA	TRBV25-1	CASSGQRPYGYTF	TGTGCCAGCTCGGGACAGCGTCCCTATGGCTACACCTTC
17	TRBJ2-5	TRBD2	few	TRBV6-2/TRBV6-3	CASKSHPAGEAQETQYF	TGTGCCAGCAAATCGCACCCCGCGGGGGAGGCCCAAGAGACCCAGTACTTC
13	TRBJ2-1	TRBD2	few	TRBV5-1	CASRGGTRVEQFF	TGCGCCAGCAGGGGGGGGACTAGAGTTGAGCAGTTCTTC
14	TRBJ2-1	NA	NA	TRBV29-1	CSVARAGGINEQFF	TGCAGCGTTGCAAGGGCAGGGGGGATCAATGAGCAGTTCTTC
14	TRBJ2-1	NA	few	TRBV12-3/TRBV12-4	CASSQAMVLTEQFF	TGTGCCAGCAGTCAGGCCATGGTCCTGACTGAGCAGTTCTTC
15	TRBJ1-2	NA	NA	TRBV7-9	CASSLAGGANYGYTF	TGTGCCAGCAGCTTAGCTGGGGGAGCTAACTATGGCTACACCTTC
13	TRBJ1-1	TRBD1	few	TRBV7-2	CASSPGQGSEAFF	TGTGCCAGCAGCCCCGGACAGGGCTCTGAAGCTTTCTTT
14	TRBJ2-7	NA	NA	TRBV7-9	CASSRVQGSYEQYF	TGTGCCAGCAGCCGGGTCCAGGGCTCCTACGAGCAGTACTTC
14	TRBJ2-2	NA	NA	TRBV7-6	CASSLALDTGELFF	TGTGCCAGCAGCTTAGCGCTCGACACCGGGGAGCTGTTTTTT
11	TRBJ1-2	NA	many	TRBV7-9	CASTTVNGYTF	TGTGCCAGCACGACAGTCAATGGCTACACCTTC
13	TRBJ2-2	TRBD2	few	TRBV5-1	CASFGRGTGELFF	TGCGCCAGCTTCGGGAGGGGCACCGGGGAGCTGTTTTTT
11	TRBJ1-1	NA	NA	TRBV29-1	CSVVGYTEAFF	TGCAGCGTTGTGGGGTACACTGAAGCTTTCTTT
18	TRBJ2-3	TRBD2	NA	TRBV11-2	CASSLEGRSGGRTDTQYF	TGTGCCAGCAGCTTAGAAGGCCGGAGCGGGGGGAGAACAGATACGCAGTATTTT
16	TRBJ1-1	NA	few	TRBV6-5	CASSYYQQGKNTEAFF	TGTGCCAGCAGTTACTATCAACAGGGAAAGAACACTGAAGCTTTCTTT
13	TRBJ1-5	NA	many	TRBV24-1	CATSETTKQPQHF	TGTGCCACCAGTGAAACTACAAAGCAGCCCCAGCATTTT
16	TRBJ2-1	NA	NA	TRBV29-1	CSVEDQLVSSYNEQFF	TGCAGCGTTGAAGATCAATTGGTGAGCTCCTACAATGAGCAGTTCTTC
15	TRBJ1-5	NA	NA	TRBV6-5	CASSNKGLRNQPQHF	TGTGCCAGCAGTAACAAGGGGCTTCGCAATCAGCCCCAGCATTTT